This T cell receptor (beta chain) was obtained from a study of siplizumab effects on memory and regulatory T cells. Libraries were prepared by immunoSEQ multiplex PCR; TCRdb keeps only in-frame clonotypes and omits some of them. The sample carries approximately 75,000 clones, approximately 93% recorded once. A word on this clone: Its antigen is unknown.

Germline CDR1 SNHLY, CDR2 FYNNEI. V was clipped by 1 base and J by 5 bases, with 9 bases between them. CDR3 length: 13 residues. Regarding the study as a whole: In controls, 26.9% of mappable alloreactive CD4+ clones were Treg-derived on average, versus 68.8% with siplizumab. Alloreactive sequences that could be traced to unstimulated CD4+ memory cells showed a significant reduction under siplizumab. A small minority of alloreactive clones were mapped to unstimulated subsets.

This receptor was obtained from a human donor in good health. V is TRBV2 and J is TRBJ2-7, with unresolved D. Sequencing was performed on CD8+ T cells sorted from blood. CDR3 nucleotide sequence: TGTGCCAGCAGTGAAGAAGTAGGAGACGAGCAGTACTTC. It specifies CASSEEVGDEQYF.